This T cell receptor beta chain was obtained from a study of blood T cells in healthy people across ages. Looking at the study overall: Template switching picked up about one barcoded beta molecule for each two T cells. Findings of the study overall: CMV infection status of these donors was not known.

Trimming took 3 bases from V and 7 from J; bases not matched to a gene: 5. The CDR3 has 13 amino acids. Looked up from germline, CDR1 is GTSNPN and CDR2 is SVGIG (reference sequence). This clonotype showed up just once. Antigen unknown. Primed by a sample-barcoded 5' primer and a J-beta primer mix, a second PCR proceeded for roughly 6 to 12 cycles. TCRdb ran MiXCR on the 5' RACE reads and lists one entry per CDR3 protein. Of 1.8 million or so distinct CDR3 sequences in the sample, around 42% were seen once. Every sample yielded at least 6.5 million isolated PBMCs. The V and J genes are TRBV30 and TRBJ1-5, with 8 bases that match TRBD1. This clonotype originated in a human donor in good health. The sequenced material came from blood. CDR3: CAWRDRADQPQHF. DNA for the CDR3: TGTGCCTGGAGGGACAGGGCTGACCAGCCCCAGCATTTT.